This T cell receptor beta chain was captured in a study of shared clonotypes between healthy human individuals. Original analysis: Filtering was not the same, since immunoSEQ gave junction-only sequences without quality scores. This table comes from immunoSEQ multiplex PCR, and its TCRdb copy is limited to in-frame clones, with some not included. Clone size and the V and J calls come from that table; the DNA yielded D and trimming. The profile shows 550,000 to 850,000 clones, just under 75% of them singletons. Germline values: CDR1 GTSNPN, CDR2 SVGIG (reference sequence). V was clipped by 0 bases and J by 3 bases, with 11 bases between them. The CDR3 spans 14 residues. Caucasian adults living in Nashville, Tennessee, provided all samples.

The rearrangement joins TRBV30 to TRBJ1-1; tentatively, D is TRBD1 (6 bases). The clonotype originates from a woman aged 30 to 39 in good health. Sequencing was performed on memory CD4+ T cells sorted from blood. Stated subset: CD45RA-negative fraction. The CDR3 sequence: CAWSVAGADTEAFF. CDR3 nucleotide sequence: TGTGCCTGGAGTGTAGCGGGGGCGGACACTGAAGCTTTCTTT.